The next 13 T cell receptor beta chains were all read from a single sample in a study of T-cell reconstitution after alpha-beta-depleted transplantation in children listed by TCRdb under 2016. Receptor libraries were prepared by PCR. Sequencing was carried out with an Illumina HiSeq 2500. Molecular barcoding was employed in the preparation of TCR libraries, with unique molecular identifiers being used to normalize TCRbeta repertoire quantification. TCRdb cleaned the public reads at Q25 with fastp, built clones with MiXCR and kept in-frame beta chains. Each CDR3 protein appears once, grouped with its most common genes and DNA. For this sample there are about 980,000 distinct CDR3 sequences; about 29% appear just once. About 28% of the sample is in the top ten clones. This sample's treatment or condition label indicates: allogeneic hematopoietic cell transplantation with graft depleted of TCRalphabeta T cells and CD19 B cells.

Sequenced here: PBMCs, mostly from graft donor cells, sampled 360 days after TCRalphabeta/CD19-depleted stem cell transplant. All receptors come from a boy under two years old who had a stem cell transplant for SCID, so the T cells may come from the graft donor.

This clonotype was detected only a few times. This chain links TRBV6-5 with TRBJ2-3; 9 nucleotides match TRBD2. The V and J ends lost 2 bases and 4 bases, in that order; junction bases with no gene match: 4. The germline CDR1 and CDR2 sequences are MNHEY and SVGAGI. This CDR3 is 15 amino acids long. CDR3 sequence reads: CASSYTAGGADTQYF. For the CDR3, the DNA is TGTGCCAGCAGTTACACAGCGGGGGGCGCAGATACGCAGTATTTT.

For the CDR3, the DNA is TGTGCCAGCAGCAAAGAACAGGGTCGGACGGAGACCCAGTACTTC. It yields the protein CASSKEQGRTETQYF. The V call is TRBV7-2, the J call TRBJ2-5; D perhaps matches TRBD1 (6 bases). Germline CDR1 is SGHTA and CDR2 is FQGNSA. Trimming pared 5 bases from V and 5 bases from J, leaving 18 bases between. The CDR3 consists of 15 residues.

The CDR3 loop reads CASSLGDGTYTDTQYF. CDR3 coding DNA: TGTGCCAGCAGCTTGGGTGACGGGACTTACACAGATACGCAGTATTTT. The chain couples TRBV5-6 to TRBJ2-3, with D possibly TRBD2 on 6 matching bases. This CDR3 has 16 amino acids. Germline CDR1 reads SGHDT; CDR2 reads YYEEEE. With 0 bases removed from V and 2 bases from J, the gap between germline ends came to 13 bases.

This clonotype has a handful of counts. This rearrangement joins TRBV12-3 or TRBV12-4 to TRBJ2-7, with D perhaps TRBD1 (6 bases). The V and J ends lost 7 bases and 2 bases respectively, with 15 bases between them. The CDR3 runs 14 residues. The CDR3 protein is CASTQSRQAYEQYF. In DNA, the CDR3 is TGTGCCAGCACCCAATCGCGACAGGCCTACGAGCAGTACTTC.

The chain is built from TRBV20-1 and TRBJ2-7, with 7 bases fitting TRBD1. CDR1 and CDR2 from the germline V gene are DFQATT and SNEGSKA (reference sequence). Unmatched junction bases numbered 2, after V lost 5 bases and J lost 1 base. This CDR3 region has 12 residues. Written as DNA, the CDR3 is TGCAGTGCTCCGGGACAGTCCTACGAGCAGTACTTC. Its protein is CSAPGQSYEQYF.

The genes are TRBV19 and TRBJ2-6, with unresolved D. CDR3 length: 14 amino acids. Germline assignment: CDR1 LNHDA and CDR2 SQIVND (reference sequence). Trimming shortened V by 7 bases and J by 0 bases, and 7 bases separated the two germline ends. CDR3 sequence: CASTQSSGANVLTF. DNA for the CDR3: TGTGCCAGTACTCAGAGCTCTGGGGCCAACGTCCTGACTTTC.

CDR3 residues: CASSLEGRVDTQYF. CDR3 nucleotides: TGCGCCAGCAGCTTGGAGGGTCGCGTAGATACGCAGTATTTT. The chain employs TRBV5-1 and TRBJ2-3; no firm D call. Per germline, CDR1 SGHRS and CDR2 YFSETQ. Trimming cost V 0 bases and J 5 bases, with 10 bases left between them. The CDR3 sequence is 14 residues long.

With regard to this clonotype: Germline is not matched at one junction end, which may reflect a read error. The CDR3: CACSLGGRDSFSGANVLTF. CDR3 bases: TGTGCCTGCAGCCTAGGTGGCAGGGACTCCTTCTCTGGGGCCAACGTCCTGACTTTC. The chain is built from TRBV13 and TRBJ2-6, with D maybe TRBD2 (6 bases). The CDR3 has 19 amino acids. The V gene's germline CDR1 is PRHDT and CDR2 FYEKMQ (reference sequence).

V is TRBV5-1 and J is TRBJ2-3; no firm D call. Germline lookup yields CDR1 SGHRS and CDR2 YFSETQ. Trimming removed 4 bases from V and 5 bases from J, with 8 bases in between. CDR3 length equals 12 residues. The CDR3 DNA is TGCGCCAGCAGCCATCGAGGAGATACGCAGTATTTT. Amino acids: CASSHRGDTQYF. Supplemented by reference TRBV5-1 and TRBJ2-3, the full variable domain reads KAGVTQTPRYLIKTRGQQVTLSCSPISGHRSVSWYQQTPGQGLQFLFEYFSETQRNKGNFPGRFSGRQFSNSRSEMNVSTLELGDSALYLCASSHRGDTQYFGPGTRLTVL.

This clonotype was seen more than once but under ten times. V and J are TRBV10-3 and TRBJ2-7; 7 positions agree with TRBD2. The V gene end was trimmed by 7 bases and the J gene end by 6 bases; junction bases not matched to a gene: 12. The germline V gene encodes CDR1 ENHRY and CDR2 SYGVKD. The CDR3 is made up of 14 amino acids. The CDR3 sequence: CAIKGGGGFAEQYF. Written as DNA, the CDR3 is TGTGCCATCAAAGGCGGGGGAGGATTTGCCGAGCAGTACTTC.

The rearrangement uses TRBV20-1 and TRBJ1-4, with D possibly matching TRBD1 (5 bases). The CDR3 has 14 amino acids. V was shortened by 1 base and J by 8 bases, with 14 bases between the two germline ends. Germline assignment: CDR1 DFQATT and CDR2 SNEGSKA (reference sequence). CDR3 region: CSARGQPGREKLFF. CDR3 nucleotide sequence: TGCAGTGCTAGAGGACAGCCCGGTCGAGAAAAACTGTTTTTT.

This clonotype has just a few counts. The chain combines TRBV6-1 with TRBJ2-1, with D possibly matching TRBD2 (5 bases). V dropped 6 bases and J dropped 9 bases, with 15 bases sitting between them. Per germline, CDR1 MNHNS and CDR2 SASEGT. The CDR3 has 13 residues. The CDR3 here is CASRGLPVGEQFF. CDR3 in DNA: TGTGCCAGCAGAGGACTGCCGGTCGGTGAGCAGTTCTTC.

This clonotype showed up just a few times. V is TRBV12-3 or TRBV12-4 and J is TRBJ1-5; D is unresolved. The CDR3 length is 17 residues. V lost 3 bases to trimming and J lost 3 bases, with 18 bases between them. CDR3 loop: CASSFEGWWQDNQPQHF. CDR3 nucleotide sequence: TGTGCCAGCAGTTTCGAAGGTTGGTGGCAGGACAATCAGCCCCAGCATTTT.